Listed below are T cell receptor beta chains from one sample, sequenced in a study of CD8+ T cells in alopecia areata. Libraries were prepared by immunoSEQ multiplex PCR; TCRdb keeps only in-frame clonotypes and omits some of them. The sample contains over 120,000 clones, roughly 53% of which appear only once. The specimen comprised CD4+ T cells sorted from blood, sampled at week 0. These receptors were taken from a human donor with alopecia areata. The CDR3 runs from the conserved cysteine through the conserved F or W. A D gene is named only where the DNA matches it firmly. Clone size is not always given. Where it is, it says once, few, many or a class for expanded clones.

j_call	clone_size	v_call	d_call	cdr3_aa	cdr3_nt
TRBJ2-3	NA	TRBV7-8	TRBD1	CASSLTPTGLGDTQYF	TGTGCCAGCAGCTTAACCCCGACAGGGCTAGGGGATACGCAGTATTTT
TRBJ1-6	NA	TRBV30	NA	CAWKTDYNSPLHF	TGTGCCTGGAAGACAGATTATAATTCACCCCTCCACTTT
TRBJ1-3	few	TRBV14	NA	CASRQDPSGNTIYF	TGTGCCAGCAGACAAGACCCCTCTGGAAACACCATATATTTT
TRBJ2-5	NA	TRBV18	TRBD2	CASSRTSEGGTQYF	TGTGCCAGCTCACGGACTAGCGAAGGTGGGACCCAGTACTTC
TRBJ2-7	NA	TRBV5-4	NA	CASSLALEVDEQYF	TGTGCCAGCAGCTTGGCTCTGGAAGTGGACGAGCAGTACTTC
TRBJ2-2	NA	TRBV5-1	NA	CASGRGTGTGELFF	TGCGCCAGCGGTAGGGGTACGGGTACCGGGGAGCTGTTTTTT
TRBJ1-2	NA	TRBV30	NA	CAWGTYGYTF	TGTGCCTGGGGCACCTATGGCTACACCTTC
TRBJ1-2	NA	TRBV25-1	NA	CASSEPGGGSVNYGYTF	TGTGCCAGCAGTGAACCCGGGGGAGGGTCTGTGAACTATGGCTACACCTTC
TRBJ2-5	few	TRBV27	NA	CASSFRREETQYF	TGTGCCAGCAGTTTCAGGAGAGAAGAGACCCAGTACTTC
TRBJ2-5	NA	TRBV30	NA	CASRGAGETQYF	TGTGCCTCTAGGGGGGCAGGTGAGACCCAGTACTTC
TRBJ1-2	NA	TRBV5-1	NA	CASSPGTNPGYTF	TGCGCCAGCAGCCCAGGGACGAATCCTGGCTACACCTTC
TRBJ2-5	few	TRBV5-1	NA	CASSLTSQETQYF	TGCGCCAGCAGCTTGACGTCGCAAGAGACCCAGTACTTC
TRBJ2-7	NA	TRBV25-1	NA	CASKGPSYEQYF	TGTGCCAGCAAGGGACCCAGCTACGAGCAGTACTTC
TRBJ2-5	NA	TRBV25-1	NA	CASSGNSGETQYF	TGTGCCAGCAGTGGTAACAGTGGGGAGACCCAGTACTTC
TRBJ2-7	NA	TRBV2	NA	CASSEGPQAYEQYF	TGTGCCAGCAGTGAAGGACCCCAAGCCTACGAGCAGTACTTC
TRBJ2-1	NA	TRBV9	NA	CASSVSGRDEQFF	TGTGCCAGCAGCGTTAGCGGAAGGGATGAGCAGTTCTTC
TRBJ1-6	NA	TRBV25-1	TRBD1	CASSGTGGYSNSPLHF	TGTGCCAGCAGTGGGACAGGAGGGTATAGTAATTCACCCCTCCACTTT
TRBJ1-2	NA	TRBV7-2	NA	CASSHGGRDGYTF	TGTGCCAGCAGCCACGGGGGACGAGATGGCTACACCTTC
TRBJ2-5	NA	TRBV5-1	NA	CASSLGTGQETQYF	TGCGCCAGCAGCTTGGGTACAGGACAAGAGACCCAGTACTTC
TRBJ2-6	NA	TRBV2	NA	CASRPGHMPGANVLTF	TGTGCCAGCAGACCGGGACACATGCCTGGGGCCAACGTCCTGACTTTC
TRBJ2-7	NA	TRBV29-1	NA	CSVLRVPYEQYF	TGCAGCGTCCTCCGGGTCCCCTACGAGCAGTACTTC
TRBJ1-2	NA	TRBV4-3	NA	CASSPAGQPLGYTF	TGCGCCAGCAGCCCAGCTGGACAGCCGCTAGGCTACACCTTC
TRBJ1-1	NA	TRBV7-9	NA	CASSLGANTEAFF	TGTGCCAGCAGCTTAGGGGCGAACACTGAAGCTTTCTTT
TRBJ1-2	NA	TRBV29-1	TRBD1	CSVTGTGAYGYTF	TGCAGCGTTACCGGGACAGGGGCCTATGGCTACACCTTC
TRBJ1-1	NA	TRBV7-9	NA	CASSFRPDTEAFF	TGTGCCAGCAGCTTCAGGCCTGACACTGAAGCTTTCTTT
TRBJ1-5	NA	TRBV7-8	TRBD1	CASSQTGASNQPQHF	TGTGCCAGCAGTCAGACAGGGGCTAGCAATCAGCCCCAGCATTTT
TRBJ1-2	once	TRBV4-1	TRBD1	CASSQLPRDRVGYTF	TGCGCCAGCAGCCAACTCCCCCGGGACAGGGTAGGCTACACCTTC
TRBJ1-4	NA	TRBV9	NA	CASSVVYGGEKLFF	TGTGCCAGCAGCGTAGTGTACGGGGGTGAAAAACTGTTTTTT
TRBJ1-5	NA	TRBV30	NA	CAWSVDNNQPQHF	TGTGCCTGGAGTGTAGACAACAATCAGCCCCAGCATTTT
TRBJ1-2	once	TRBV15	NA	CATSRDLDTDGYTF	TGTGCCACCAGCAGAGATCTGGATACGGATGGCTACACCTTC
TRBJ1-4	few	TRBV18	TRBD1	CASSGTVSEKLFF	TGTGCCAGCTCCGGGACAGTGAGTGAAAAACTGTTTTTT
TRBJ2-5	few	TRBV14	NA	CASSQVMGETQYF	TGTGCCAGCAGCCAAGTTATGGGAGAGACCCAGTACTTC
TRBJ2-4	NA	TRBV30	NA	CAWSDLNIQYF	TGTGCCTGGAGCGACTTAAACATTCAGTACTTC
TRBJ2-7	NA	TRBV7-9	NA	CASSTDGYEQYF	TGTGCCAGCAGCACGGACGGATACGAGCAGTACTTC
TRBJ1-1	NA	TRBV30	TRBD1	CAWSPGQGKAFF	TGTGCCTGGAGTCCGGGACAGGGAAAAGCTTTCTTT
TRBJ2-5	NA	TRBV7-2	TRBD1	CASSLRGIRQGVTQYF	TGTGCCAGCAGCTTAAGGGGGATTAGACAGGGGGTGACCCAGTACTTC
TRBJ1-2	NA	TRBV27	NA	CASSSFRGNGYTF	TGTGCCAGCAGTTCATTCAGGGGCAATGGCTACACCTTC
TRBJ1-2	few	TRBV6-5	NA	CASSQGRNYGYTF	TGTGCCAGCAGCCAAGGAAGGAACTATGGCTACACCTTC
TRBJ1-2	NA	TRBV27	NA	CASSSPLGGYTF	TGTGCCAGCAGTTCCCCCCTGGGGGGCTACACCTTC
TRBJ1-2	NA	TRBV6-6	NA	CASSQGYGYTF	TGTGCCAGCAGCCAGGGGTATGGCTACACCTTC
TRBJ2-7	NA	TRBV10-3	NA	CAISDRKGGVFEQYF	TGTGCCATCAGTGACCGGAAGGGGGGGGTTTTCGAGCAGTACTTC
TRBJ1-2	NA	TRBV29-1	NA	CSVDGFRLNYGYTF	TGCAGCGTTGACGGCTTTAGGCTTAACTATGGCTACACCTTC
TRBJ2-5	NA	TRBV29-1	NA	CSVHQGKTQYF	TGCAGCGTCCACCAGGGGAAGACCCAGTACTTC
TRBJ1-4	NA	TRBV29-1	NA	CSVVGSGSEKLFF	TGCAGCGTTGTGGGGAGCGGGAGTGAAAAACTGTTTTTT
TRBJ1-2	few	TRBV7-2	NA	CASSLALGANYGYTF	TGTGCCAGCAGCTTAGCCCTAGGGGCTAACTATGGCTACACCTTC
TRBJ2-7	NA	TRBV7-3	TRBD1	CASSPTGGLNYEQYF	TGTGCCAGCAGCCCGACAGGGGGGCTGAACTACGAGCAGTACTTC
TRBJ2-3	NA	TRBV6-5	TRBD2	CASSPGSGDTDTQYF	TGTGCCAGCAGCCCCGGGAGCGGGGACACAGATACGCAGTATTTT
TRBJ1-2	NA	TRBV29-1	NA	CSVDTANYGYTF	TGCAGCGTTGACACAGCCAACTATGGCTACACCTTC
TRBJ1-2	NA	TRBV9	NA	CASSPQLYNYGYTF	TGTGCCAGCAGCCCCCAACTATACAACTATGGCTACACCTTC
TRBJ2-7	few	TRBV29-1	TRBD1	CSGGQGSYEQYF	TGCAGCGGCGGACAGGGTAGTTACGAGCAGTACTTC
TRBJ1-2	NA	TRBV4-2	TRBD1	CASSQGLGTGIRGYTF	TGTGCCAGCAGCCAAGGGTTAGGGACAGGGATTCGCGGCTACACCTTC
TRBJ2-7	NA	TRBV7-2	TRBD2	CASSSNSGGVYEQYF	TGTGCCAGCAGCTCGAATAGCGGGGGGGTCTACGAGCAGTACTTC
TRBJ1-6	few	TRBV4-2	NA	CAISRGAGALSSPLHF	TGTGCCATTTCAAGGGGGGCAGGGGCGCTAAGTTCACCCCTCCACTTT
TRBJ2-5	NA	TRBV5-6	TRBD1	CASSFYRGQETQYF	TGTGCCAGCAGCTTTTACAGGGGTCAAGAGACCCAGTACTTC
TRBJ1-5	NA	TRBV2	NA	CASSEAPPNNNQPQHF	TGTGCCAGCAGTGAAGCGCCACCCAACAACAATCAGCCCCAGCATTTT
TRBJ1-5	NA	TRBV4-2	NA	CASSQEGRGSNQPQHF	TGTGCCAGCAGCCAAGAAGGCAGGGGTAGCAATCAGCCCCAGCATTTT
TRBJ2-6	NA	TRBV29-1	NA	CSVRQVTSGANVLTF	TGCAGCGTGCGGCAGGTTACCTCTGGGGCCAACGTCCTGACTTTC